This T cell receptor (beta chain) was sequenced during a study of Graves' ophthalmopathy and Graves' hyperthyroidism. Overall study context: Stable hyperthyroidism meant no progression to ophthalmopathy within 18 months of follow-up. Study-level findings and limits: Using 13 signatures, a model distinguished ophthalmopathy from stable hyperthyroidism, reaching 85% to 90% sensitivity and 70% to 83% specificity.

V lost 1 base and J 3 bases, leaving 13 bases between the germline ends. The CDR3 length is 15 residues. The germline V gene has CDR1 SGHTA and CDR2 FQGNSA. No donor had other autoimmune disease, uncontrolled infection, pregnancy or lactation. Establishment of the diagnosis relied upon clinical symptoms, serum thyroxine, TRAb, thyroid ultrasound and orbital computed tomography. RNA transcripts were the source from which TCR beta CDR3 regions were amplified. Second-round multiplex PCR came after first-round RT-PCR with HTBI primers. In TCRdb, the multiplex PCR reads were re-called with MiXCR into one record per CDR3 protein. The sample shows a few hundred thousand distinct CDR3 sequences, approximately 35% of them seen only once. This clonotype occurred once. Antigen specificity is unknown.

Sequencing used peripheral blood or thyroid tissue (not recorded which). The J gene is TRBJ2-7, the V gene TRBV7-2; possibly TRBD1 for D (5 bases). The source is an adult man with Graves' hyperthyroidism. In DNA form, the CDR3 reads TGTGCCAGCAGCTTAGTTGGGGCCTCGGGCTACGAGCAGTACTTC. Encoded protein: CASSLVGASGYEQYF.